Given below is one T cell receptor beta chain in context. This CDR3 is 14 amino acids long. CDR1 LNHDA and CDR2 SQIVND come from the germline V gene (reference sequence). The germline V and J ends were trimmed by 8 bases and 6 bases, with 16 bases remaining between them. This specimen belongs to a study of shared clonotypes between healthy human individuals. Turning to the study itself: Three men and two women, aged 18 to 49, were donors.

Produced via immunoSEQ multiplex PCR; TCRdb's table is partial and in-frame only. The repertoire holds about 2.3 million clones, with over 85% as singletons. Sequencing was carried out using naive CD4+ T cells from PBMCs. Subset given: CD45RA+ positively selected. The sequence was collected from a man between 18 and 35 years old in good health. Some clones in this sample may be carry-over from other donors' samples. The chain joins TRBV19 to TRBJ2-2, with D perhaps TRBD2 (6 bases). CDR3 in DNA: TGTGCCAGTGAACCAGGGAGGTATGCCGGGGAGCTGTTTTTT. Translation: CASEPGRYAGELFF.